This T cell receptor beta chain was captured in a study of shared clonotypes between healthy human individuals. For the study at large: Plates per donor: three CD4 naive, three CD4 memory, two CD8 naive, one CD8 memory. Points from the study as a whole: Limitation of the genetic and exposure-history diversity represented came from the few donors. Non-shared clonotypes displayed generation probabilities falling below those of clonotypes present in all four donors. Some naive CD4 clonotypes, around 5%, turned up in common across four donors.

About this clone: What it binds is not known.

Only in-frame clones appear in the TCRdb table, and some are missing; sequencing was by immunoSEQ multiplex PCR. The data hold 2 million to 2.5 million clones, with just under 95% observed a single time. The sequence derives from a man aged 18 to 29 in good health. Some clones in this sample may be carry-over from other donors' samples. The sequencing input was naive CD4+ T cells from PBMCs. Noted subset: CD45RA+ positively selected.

The CDR3: CASSTESEAYEQYF. In nucleotides, the CDR3 is TGTGCCAGCTCGACGGAATCCGAGGCCTACGAGCAGTACTTC. The chain joins TRBV18 to TRBJ2-7; D is unresolved. The ends were cut back, 6 bases at V and 2 bases at J, with 14 bases in the middle. The CDR3 consists of 14 residues. Per the germline V gene, CDR1 is KGHSH and CDR2 is LQKENI.